This entry lists 27 T cell receptor beta chains sequenced from one sample in a study of cytomegalovirus exposure and HLA in healthy donors. The PCR contained 60 Vbeta and 13 Jbeta primers. Clones were sequenced by immunoSEQ multiplex PCR, and TCRdb holds only the in-frame ones, with some missing. The sample records around 100,000 clones, nearly 80% being singletons. Sequencing used PBMCs. Receptor source: a man aged 55 to 70 in good health and CMV-seropositive.

The chain links TRBV11-3 to TRBJ2-1; D possibly corresponds to TRBD2 (7 bases). Germline CDR1 SGHNT, CDR2 YENEEA. CDR3 length: 16 residues. V shed 0 bases and J shed 10 bases, with 19 bases lying between them. The CDR3 nucleotides read TGTGCCAGCAGCTTAGATATGGGGGGGGCACGGGGGGAGCAGTTCTTC. Amino acid sequence: CASSLDMGGARGEQFF.

The J gene is TRBJ2-1, the V gene TRBV4-3, with 11 bases lining up with TRBD2. The V segment lost 0 bases and the J segment 6 bases; nucleotides outside the gene matches: 16. This CDR3 region has 20 residues. Germline values: CDR1 LGHNA, CDR2 YSLEER. As DNA, the CDR3 is TGCGCCAGCAGCCAAGATCCCCCAGAAGTAGCGGGGGGGCAACTCAATGAGCAGTTCTTC. Translation: CASSQDPPEVAGGQLNEQFF.

V and J are TRBV6-1 and TRBJ1-5; D is unclear. Germline V CDR1 and CDR2: MNHNS, SASEGT. This CDR3 is 16 amino acids long. V dropped 4 bases and J dropped 5 bases, with 18 bases sitting between them. Here the CDR3 DNA reads TGTGCCAGCAGTGGTTCAGGTTCCGTAGCGGATCAGCCCCAGCATTTT. Translated, it gives CASSGSGSVADQPQHF.

This clone was seen just once. V gene TRBV6-1 combines with J gene TRBJ1-5; no firm D call. The CDR3 contains 17 residues. Trimming took 2 bases from V and 9 from J, leaving 23 bases between them. Germline assignment: CDR1 MNHNS and CDR2 SASEGT. CDR3 DNA: TGTGCCAGCAGTGAATTGGATTTAGCTCCCCCGAAATGGCCCCAGCATTTT. This encodes CASSELDLAPPKWPQHF.

The rearrangement uses TRBV7-2 and TRBJ2-2; TRBD1 aligns across 9 bases. CDR1 and CDR2 from the germline V gene are SGHTA and FQGNSA. This CDR3 is built from 15 residues. The V and J ends lost 1 base and 7 bases, in that order; junction bases with no gene match: 4. The CDR3 DNA reads TGTGCCAGCAGCTTAGGACAGGGGGTTAGCGGGGAGCTGTTTTTT. This gives the protein CASSLGQGVSGELFF.

A few counts support this clone. The chain has TRBV7-2 and TRBJ2-3; possible D gene TRBD1, 5 bases. Germline CDR1 is SGHTA and CDR2 is FQGNSA. The CDR3 has 16 amino acids. The V end lost 1 base, the J end lost 2 bases, and 13 bases lay between the germline ends. Here the CDR3 DNA reads TGTGCCAGCAGCTTAGGGCAGGGTGTTCCCACAGATACGCAGTATTTT. Translation gives CASSLGQGVPTDTQYF.

The chain combines TRBV7-7 with TRBJ2-5, with 9 nucleotides matching TRBD1. This CDR3 has 14 residues. Per the germline V gene, CDR1 is SSHAT and CDR2 is FNYEAQ (reference sequence). Trimming removed 4 bases from V and 4 bases from J; junction bases left unmatched: 4. This CDR3 reads CASSSTGGPETQYF. The CDR3 DNA sequence: TGTGCCAGCAGCTCGACAGGGGGACCAGAGACCCAGTACTTC.

The chain has TRBV2 and TRBJ1-4; 9 bases align to TRBD1. With 6 bases clipped from V and 8 bases from J, the junction kept 7 bases outside the gene matches. The length of the CDR3 is 14 residues. Germline V gene lookup returns CDR1 SNHLY and CDR2 FYNNEI. The CDR3 DNA reads TGTGCCAGCAGGGTGGACAGGGGTGGGGAAAAACTGTTTTTT. This translates into CASRVDRGGEKLFF. Drawing the rest from reference TRBV2 and TRBJ1-4, the complete variable domain is EPEVTQTPSHQVTQMGQEVILRCVPISNHLYFYWYRQILGQKVEFLVSFYNNEISEKSEIFDDQFSVERPDGSNFTLKIRSTKLEDSAMYFCASRVDRGGEKLFFGSGTQLSVL.

This chain uses TRBV13 with TRBJ1-2; 8 positions agree with TRBD1. With 7 bases clipped from V and 7 bases from J, the junction kept 11 bases outside the gene matches. The CDR3 runs 14 residues. Germline assignment: CDR1 PRHDT and CDR2 FYEKMQ (reference sequence). In nucleotides, the CDR3 is TGTGCCAGCATACCCAGGGGGCGCAGTGGTGGCTACACCTTC. Its translation: CASIPRGRSGGYTF.

The chain carries TRBV6-5 and TRBJ2-7; TRBD1 aligns across 7 bases. Germline lookup yields CDR1 MNHEY and CDR2 SVGAGI. CDR3 size: 16 residues. V gave up 0 bases and J gave up 1 base; unmatched junction bases: 6. The CDR3 sequence is CASSYSNYRGSYEQYF. CDR3 bases: TGTGCCAGCAGTTACTCGAATTACAGGGGATCCTACGAGCAGTACTTC.

The sample holds a few counts of this clone. The chain is built from TRBV14 and TRBJ2-5; possible D gene TRBD1, 5 bases. The CDR3 covers 14 residues. The germline V gene encodes CDR1 SGHDN and CDR2 FVKESK. V was cut by 7 bases and J by 3 bases, with 15 bases left in between. This chain's CDR3 is CASKFSAREETQYF. CDR3 coding DNA: TGTGCCAGCAAGTTTTCCGCCAGGGAAGAGACCCAGTACTTC.

The CDR3 sequence is CASSDRVGANYGYTF. The CDR3 DNA follows: TGCGCCAGCAGTGACAGGGTAGGGGCTAACTATGGCTACACCTTC. This sequence joins TRBV10-2 and TRBJ1-2; D perhaps matches TRBD1 (5 bases). Deletions cut 3 bases from V and 0 bases from J, with 11 bases between. Germline V gene data show CDR1 as WSHSY and CDR2 as SAAADI. This CDR3 has 15 amino acids.

In the case of this clone: Other nucleotide sequences in the sample specify the same CDR3. The chain couples TRBV5-1 to TRBJ1-5, with D possibly matching TRBD1 (5 bases). The CDR3 is 15 amino acids. Germline loops: CDR1 SGHRS, CDR2 YFSETQ. V was pared by 4 bases and J by 0 bases, with 11 bases between. This chain's CDR3 is CASSLGHTSNQPQHF. The CDR3 coding sequence is TGCGCCAGCAGCCTCGGACACACTAGCAATCAGCCCCAGCATTTT.

This clone was counted between two and nine times. The chain carries TRBV19 and TRBJ1-1; 7 bases fit TRBD1. Germline V CDR1 and CDR2: LNHDA, SQIVND (reference sequence). J was trimmed by 0 bases and V by 11 bases; bases with no gene match: 6. The CDR3 loop spans 13 amino acids. DNA for the CDR3: TGTGCCGCGACGGGACAGTTGAACACTGAAGCTTTCTTT. The encoded protein is CAATGQLNTEAFF.

In the case of this clone: The junction departs from the called germline gene at one end, perhaps through a read error. The chain combines TRBV7-9 with TRBJ2-7; D is perhaps TRBD2 (5 bases). The CDR3 consists of 15 residues. Germline-derived CDR1 and CDR2 are SEHNR and FQNEAQ (reference sequence). CDR3 bases: TGTTCCAGCAGCGTACTAGGACTTGCCGGCTACGAGCAGTACTTC. Protein sequence: CSSSVLGLAGYEQYF.

This chain connects TRBV10-2 to TRBJ1-2; D unclear. Looked up from germline, CDR1 is WSHSY and CDR2 is SAAADI. V gave up 6 bases and J gave up 4 bases, with 15 bases separating them. The CDR3 has 14 amino acids. CDR3 nucleotide sequence: TGCGCCAGCAGCCTCGGGCCCGAGGGCTATGGCTACACCTTC. Amino acids: CASSLGPEGYGYTF.

This clone was observed a single time. The genes are TRBV11-2 and TRBJ1-2; D remains ambiguous. CDR3 size: 12 residues. Germline assignment: CDR1 SGHAT and CDR2 FQNNGV. Trimming left V 5 bases short and J 8 bases short, with 12 bases between. The CDR3 here is CASSLLTGGYTF. CDR3 in DNA: TGTGCCAGCAGCCTTCTGACCGGGGGCTACACCTTC.

DNA of the CDR3: TGTGCCAGCAGCTTAGCTATAGGGGGTTCCAATCAGCCCCAGCATTTT. It encodes CASSLAIGGSNQPQHF. The rearrangement joins TRBV7-9 to TRBJ1-5; TRBD1 is a possible D gene (6 bases). The V and J ends lost 0 bases and 3 bases respectively, with 12 bases between them. The CDR3 length is 16 residues. Germline V lookup: CDR1 SEHNR, CDR2 FQNEAQ (reference sequence).

The V and J genes are TRBV19 and TRBJ1-6; D is possibly TRBD1 (5 bases). The ends were cut back, 2 bases at V and 7 bases at J, with 18 bases in the middle. Germline CDR1 reads LNHDA; CDR2 reads SQIVND (reference sequence). The CDR3 has 17 amino acids. The CDR3 spells CASSIRGQGRVNSPLHF. Here the CDR3 DNA reads TGTGCCAGTAGTATACGTGGTCAGGGTAGGGTGAATTCACCCCTCCACTTT.

The chain recombines TRBV5-8 with TRBJ1-2; TRBD1 matches at 8 bases. Germline values: CDR1 SGHTS, CDR2 YDEGEE. V was clipped by 4 bases and J by 7 bases; unmatched bases: 9. The length of the CDR3 is 14 residues. The CDR3, as DNA: TGTGCCAGCAGCCCCCGGGACAGGATTATTGGCTACACCTTC. Its translation: CASSPRDRIIGYTF. The variable domain in full, completed from reference TRBV5-8 and TRBJ1-2, reads EAGVTQSPTHLIKTRGQQATLRCSPISGHTSVYWYQQALGLGLQFLLWYDEGEERNRGNFPPRFSGRQFPNYSSELNVNALELEDSALYLCASSPRDRIIGYTFGSGTRLTVV.

The rearrangement joins TRBV5-8 to TRBJ2-1; 9 nucleotides agree with TRBD2. CDR1 is SGHTS, CDR2 YDEGEE, per germline. The CDR3 extends over 18 amino acids. Losses at the gene ends were 0 bases for V and 0 bases for J; bases not matched to a gene: 7. This CDR3 is CASSLEAGGFSSYNEQFF. The CDR3 DNA sequence: TGTGCCAGCAGCTTGGAAGCGGGGGGCTTTAGCTCCTACAATGAGCAGTTCTTC.

This clone was counted between two and nine times. The junction and the germline gene differ at one end; a read error may be behind it. The genes are TRBV29-1 and TRBJ1-1; no firm D call. The CDR3 is made up of 13 amino acids. Germline V gene data show CDR1 as SQVTM and CDR2 as ANQGSEA. This chain's CDR3 is CRVDETGNTEAFF. DNA for the CDR3: TGCAGGGTTGACGAGACGGGGAACACTGAAGCTTTTTTT. Full variable domain (remainder filled in from reference TRBV29-1 and TRBJ1-1): SAVISQKPSRDICQRGTSLTIQCQVDSQVTMMFWYRQQPGQSLTLIATANQGSEATYESGFVIDKFPISRPNLTFSTLTVSNMSPEDSSIYLCRVDETGNTEAFFGQGTRLTVV.

This clone showed up just once. The V call is TRBV19, the J call TRBJ2-7; possibly TRBD1 for D (6 bases). V was clipped by 4 bases and J by 4 bases, with 8 bases between them. The CDR3 runs to 12 residues. Germline values: CDR1 LNHDA, CDR2 SQIVND (reference sequence). The CDR3 reads CASSSQGYEQYF. CDR3 bases: TGTGCCAGTAGTAGTCAGGGGTACGAGCAGTACTTC.

J is TRBJ2-7 and V is TRBV29-1; 8 positions agree with TRBD1. V was pared by 6 bases and J by 4 bases, with 5 bases of the junction left unmatched. CDR3 size: 12 residues. The germline gives CDR1 SQVTM, CDR2 ANQGSEA. The CDR3 is CSVRRQGYEQYF. The CDR3, as DNA: TGCAGCGTAAGGAGACAGGGGTACGAGCAGTACTTC.

This clone was recorded once. This chain joins TRBV19 and TRBJ2-2; TRBD2 agrees at 10 bases. V dropped 5 bases and J dropped 7; count of bases not matched to a gene: 10. The CDR3 has 16 residues. The germline V gene has CDR1 LNHDA and CDR2 SQIVND (reference sequence). The CDR3 DNA reads TGTGCCAGTAGTCGGCAGCGGGGGGGCCAGAGCGGGGAGCTGTTTTTT. Translation gives CASSRQRGGQSGELFF.

The chain uses TRBV5-1 and TRBJ2-7; TRBD1 aligns across 8 bases. Germline assignment: CDR1 SGHRS and CDR2 YFSETQ. The CDR3 is 13 residues long. V dropped 2 bases and J dropped 4; count of bases not matched to a gene: 2. In DNA form, the CDR3 reads TGCGCCAGCAGCTTAGACAGGGGATACGAGCAGTACTTC. This gives the protein CASSLDRGYEQYF.

This chain uses TRBV4-2 with TRBJ2-1; 9 bases fit TRBD1. This CDR3 contains 17 residues. Germline V gives CDR1 LGHNA, CDR2 YNFKEQ. The V segment lost 5 bases and the J segment 3 bases; nucleotides outside the gene matches: 11. The CDR3: CASSTLTGGSGYNEQFF. CDR3 in DNA: TGTGCCAGCAGCACTCTCACAGGGGGCTCGGGCTACAATGAGCAGTTCTTC.